Following are 3 T cell receptor beta chains from one sample sequenced in a study of post-analysis software for immune sequencing data (dated by TCRdb to 2013 to 2016). What the authors observed across the whole study: Patients showed significantly higher frequencies than controls for a handful of TRBV segments, among them TRBV5-6, TRBV5-1 and TRBV20-1.

These receptors' antigens are unknown. Libraries came from PCR. The run used an Illumina HiSeq 2500. To reduce PCR and sequencing biases, unique molecular identifiers were built into the TCR beta cDNA libraries. The public reads were reprocessed in TCRdb via fastp at Q25 and MiXCR, keeping in-frame beta chains. Each CDR3 protein appears once, grouped with its most common genes and DNA. In this sample the table shows a few hundred thousand distinct CDR3 sequences, 30% to 45% of which occur a single time. The ten largest clones take up 7.5% to 8.5% of the sample. Specimen: blood. These receptors originate from a girl aged 2 to 10 with multiple sclerosis.

The chain has TRBV7-2 and TRBJ2-7; D perhaps matches TRBD2 (7 bases). The length of the CDR3 is 13 residues. V was pared by 7 bases and J by 3 bases, with 13 bases between. Germline CDR1 SGHTA, CDR2 FQGNSA. Here the CDR3 DNA reads TGTGCCAGCACGACCGGGGGGCGCTACGAGCAGTACTTC. Its translation: CASTTGGRYEQYF. Full variable domain (remainder filled in from reference TRBV7-2 and TRBJ2-7): GAGVSQSPSNKVTEKGKDVELRCDPISGHTALYWYRQSLGQGLEFLIYFQGNSAPDKSGLPSDRFSAERTGGSVSTLTIQRTQQEDSAVYLCASTTGGRYEQYFGPGTRLTVT.

A few counts support this clonotype. This chain uses TRBV27 with TRBJ2-3, with D perhaps matching TRBD2 (6 bases). The germline CDR1 and CDR2 sequences are MNHEY and SMNVEV (reference sequence). The V end was cut by 7 bases, the J end by 8 bases, with 13 bases between. The CDR3 length is 12 residues. CDR3 residues: CASMGGPATQYF. The CDR3 nucleotides read TGTGCCAGCATGGGAGGTCCGGCTACGCAGTATTTT.

As for this clonotype: One junction end disagrees with the germline gene, perhaps due to a read error. The chain links TRBV6-5 to TRBJ1-4; no reliable D call. Germline V gene lookup returns CDR1 MNHEY and CDR2 SVGAGI. The CDR3 totals 14 residues. CDR3 sequence (DNA): TGTGCCAGCAGTTACAGTACAACTAATGAAAAACGGTTTTTT. Its translation is CASSYSTTNEKRFF.